This T cell receptor beta chain was observed in a study of cytomegalovirus exposure and HLA in healthy donors. The PCR made use of 60 Vbeta and 13 Jbeta primers. TCRdb's copy holds only in-frame clones and misses some; the assay was immunoSEQ multiplex PCR. The sample lists some 130,000 clones, around four fifths occurring once. Donors consisted of healthy bone marrow donors. Per the germline V gene, CDR1 is SGHAT and CDR2 is FQNNGV. V was clipped by 3 bases and J by 8 bases; unmatched bases: 10. The CDR3 extends over 15 amino acids. This sequence originates from a middle-aged woman in good health and CMV-seropositive. The sample taken for sequencing was PBMCs. The V gene is TRBV11-2, the J gene TRBJ1-2, with 9 positions matching TRBD1. CDR3 nucleotide sequence: TGTGCCAGCAGCTTTGGGAGGACAGGGGATTCCGGCTACACCTTC. Protein: CASSFGRTGDSGYTF. The full variable domain, completed using reference TRBV11-2 and TRBJ1-2, is EAGVAQSPRYKIIEKRQSVAFWCNPISGHATLYWYQQILGQGPKLLIQFQNNGVVDDSQLPKDRFSAERLKGVDSTLKIQPAKLEDSAVYLCASSFGRTGDSGYTFGSGTRLTVV.